Below, one T cell receptor beta chain is given with its context. The antigen remains undetermined. Each donor was healthy, and each was a bone marrow donor. Trimming shortened V by 0 bases and J by 8 bases, and 7 bases separated the two germline ends. The CDR3 covers 12 residues. The germline V gene has CDR1 LGHNA and CDR2 YSLEER. The data derive from a study of cytomegalovirus exposure and HLA in healthy donors. Study findings and constraints: A later analysis by the authors found several of the most significant clusters apparently linked to common viral pathogens. Relative to equally common others, HLA-associated TCR beta chains showed greater clonal expansion in a later analysis. In a later analysis, around 18,000 TCR beta sequences were associated with HLA alleles at 0.05 false discovery rate.

This PCR relied on a set of 60 Vbeta primers and 13 Jbeta primers. The protocol was immunoSEQ multiplex PCR, while the TCRdb copy is restricted to in-frame clones and leaves out a portion. Here the sample spans roughly 100,000 clones, over 12% being singletons. The TCR was taken from a female donor in good health and CMV-seronegative. J is TRBJ1-1 and V is TRBV4-3; D perhaps matches TRBD1 (5 bases). Input material: PBMCs. CDR3 sequence reads: CASSQDDREAFF. The DNA of the CDR3 is TGCGCCAGCAGCCAAGATGACAGAGAAGCTTTCTTT.